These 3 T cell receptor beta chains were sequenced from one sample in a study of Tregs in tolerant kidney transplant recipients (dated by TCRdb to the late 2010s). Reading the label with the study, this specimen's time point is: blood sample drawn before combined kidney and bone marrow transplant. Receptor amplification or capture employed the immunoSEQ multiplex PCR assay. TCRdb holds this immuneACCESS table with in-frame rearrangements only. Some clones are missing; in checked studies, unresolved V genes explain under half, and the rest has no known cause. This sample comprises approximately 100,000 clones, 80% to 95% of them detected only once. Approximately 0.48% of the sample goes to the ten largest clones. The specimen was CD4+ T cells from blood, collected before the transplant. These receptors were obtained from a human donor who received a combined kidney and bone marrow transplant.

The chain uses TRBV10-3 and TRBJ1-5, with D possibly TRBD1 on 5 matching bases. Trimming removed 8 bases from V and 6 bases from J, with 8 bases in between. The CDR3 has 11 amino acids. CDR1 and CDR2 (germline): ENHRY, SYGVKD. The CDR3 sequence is CAIGGGQPQHF. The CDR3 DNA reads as TGTGCCATCGGGGGAGGTCAGCCCCAGCATTTT.

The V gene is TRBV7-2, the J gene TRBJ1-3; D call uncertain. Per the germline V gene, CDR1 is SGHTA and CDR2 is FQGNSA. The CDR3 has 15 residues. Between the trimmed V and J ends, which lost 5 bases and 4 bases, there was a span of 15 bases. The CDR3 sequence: CASSVSRNVGNTIYF. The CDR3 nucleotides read TGTGCCAGCAGCGTAAGCCGAAACGTCGGAAACACCATATATTTT.

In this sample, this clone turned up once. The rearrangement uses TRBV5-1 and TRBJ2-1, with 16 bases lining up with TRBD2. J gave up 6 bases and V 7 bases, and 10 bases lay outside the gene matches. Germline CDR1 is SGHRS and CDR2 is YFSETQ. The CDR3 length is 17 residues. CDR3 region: CASGMGLAGGPPNEQFF. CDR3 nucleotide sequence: TGCGCCAGCGGGATGGGACTAGCGGGAGGGCCACCCAATGAGCAGTTCTTC.